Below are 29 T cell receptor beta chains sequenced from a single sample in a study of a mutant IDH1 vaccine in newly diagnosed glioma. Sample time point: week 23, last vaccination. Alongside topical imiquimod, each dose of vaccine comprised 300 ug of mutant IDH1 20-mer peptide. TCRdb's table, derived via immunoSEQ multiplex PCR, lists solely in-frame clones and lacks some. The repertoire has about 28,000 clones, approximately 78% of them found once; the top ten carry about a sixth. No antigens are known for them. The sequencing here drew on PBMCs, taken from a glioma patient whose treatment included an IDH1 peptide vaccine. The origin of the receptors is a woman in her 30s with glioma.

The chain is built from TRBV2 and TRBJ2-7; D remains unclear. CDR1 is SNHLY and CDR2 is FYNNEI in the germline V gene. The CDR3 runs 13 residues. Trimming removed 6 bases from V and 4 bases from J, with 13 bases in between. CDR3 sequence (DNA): TGTGCCAGCAGGTCCCTGACAATTTACGAGCAGTACTTC. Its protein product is CASRSLTIYEQYF.

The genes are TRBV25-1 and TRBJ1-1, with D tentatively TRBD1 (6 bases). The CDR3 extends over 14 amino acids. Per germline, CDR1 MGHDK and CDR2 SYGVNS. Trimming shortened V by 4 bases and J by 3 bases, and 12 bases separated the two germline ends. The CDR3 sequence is CASSARTGYTEAFF. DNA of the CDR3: TGTGCCAGCAGTGCCCGTACAGGGTACACTGAAGCTTTCTTT.

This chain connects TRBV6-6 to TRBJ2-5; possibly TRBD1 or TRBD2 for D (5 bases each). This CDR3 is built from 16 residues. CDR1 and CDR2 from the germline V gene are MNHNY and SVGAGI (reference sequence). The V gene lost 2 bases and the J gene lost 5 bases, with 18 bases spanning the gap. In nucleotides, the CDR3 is TGTGCCAGCAGTTACAGTCCGGGACCCCCAATTGAGACCCAGTACTTC. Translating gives CASSYSPGPPIETQYF.

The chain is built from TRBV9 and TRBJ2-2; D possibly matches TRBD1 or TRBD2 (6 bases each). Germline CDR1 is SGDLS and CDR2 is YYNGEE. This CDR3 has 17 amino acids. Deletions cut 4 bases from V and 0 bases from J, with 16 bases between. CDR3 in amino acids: CASSQGTFYSNTGELFF. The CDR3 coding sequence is TGTGCCAGCAGCCAGGGGACTTTCTACTCGAACACCGGGGAGCTGTTTTTT.

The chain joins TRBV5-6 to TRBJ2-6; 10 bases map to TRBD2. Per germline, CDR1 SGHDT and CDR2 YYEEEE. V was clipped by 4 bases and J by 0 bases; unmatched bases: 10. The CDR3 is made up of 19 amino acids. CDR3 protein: CASSTTLAGDPSGANVLTF. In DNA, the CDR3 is TGTGCCAGCAGCACCACTCTAGCGGGGGACCCCTCTGGGGCCAACGTCCTGACTTTC.

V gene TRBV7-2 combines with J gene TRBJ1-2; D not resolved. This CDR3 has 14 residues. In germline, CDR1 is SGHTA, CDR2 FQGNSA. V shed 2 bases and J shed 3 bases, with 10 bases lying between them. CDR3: CASSLPGVDYGYTF. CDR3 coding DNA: TGTGCCAGCAGCTTACCGGGAGTGGACTATGGCTACACCTTC.

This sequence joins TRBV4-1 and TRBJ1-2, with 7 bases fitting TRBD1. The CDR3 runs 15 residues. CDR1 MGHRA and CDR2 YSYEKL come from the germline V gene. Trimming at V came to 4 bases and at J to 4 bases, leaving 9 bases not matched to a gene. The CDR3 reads CASSPSSGTAYGYTF. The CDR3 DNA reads TGCGCCAGCAGCCCAAGTTCCGGGACAGCCTATGGCTACACCTTC.

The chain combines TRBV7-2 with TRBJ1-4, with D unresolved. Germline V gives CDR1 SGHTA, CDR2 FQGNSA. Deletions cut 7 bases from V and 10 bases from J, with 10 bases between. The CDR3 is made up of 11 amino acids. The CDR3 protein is CASTRAGKLFF. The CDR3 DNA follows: TGTGCCAGCACTCGCGCGGGAAAACTGTTTTTT.

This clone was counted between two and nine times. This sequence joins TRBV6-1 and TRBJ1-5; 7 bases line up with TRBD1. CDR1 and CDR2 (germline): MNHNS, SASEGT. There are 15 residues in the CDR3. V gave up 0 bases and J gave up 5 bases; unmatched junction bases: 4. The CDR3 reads CASSEADRRYQPQHF. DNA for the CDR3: TGTGCCAGCAGTGAAGCGGACAGGCGATATCAGCCCCAGCATTTT.

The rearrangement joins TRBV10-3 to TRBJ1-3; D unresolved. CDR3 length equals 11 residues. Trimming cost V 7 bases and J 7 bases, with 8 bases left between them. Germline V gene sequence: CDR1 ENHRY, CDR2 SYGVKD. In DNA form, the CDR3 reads TGTGCCATCACTGCCACCAACACCATATATTTT. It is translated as CAITATNTIYF.

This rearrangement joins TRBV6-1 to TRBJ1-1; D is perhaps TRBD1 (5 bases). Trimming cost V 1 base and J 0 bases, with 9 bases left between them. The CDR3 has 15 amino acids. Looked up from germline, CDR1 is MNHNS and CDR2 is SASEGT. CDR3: CASSEVGGMNTEAFF. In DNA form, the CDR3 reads TGTGCCAGCAGTGAAGTGGGGGGGATGAACACTGAAGCTTTCTTT.

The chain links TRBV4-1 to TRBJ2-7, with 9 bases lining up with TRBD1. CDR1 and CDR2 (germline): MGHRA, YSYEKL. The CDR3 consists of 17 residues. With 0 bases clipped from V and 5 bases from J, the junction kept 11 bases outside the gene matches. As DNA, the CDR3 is TGCGCCAGCAGCCAAGACCTTTATACAGGGGGCTGGGACGAGCAGTACTTC. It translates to CASSQDLYTGGWDEQYF.

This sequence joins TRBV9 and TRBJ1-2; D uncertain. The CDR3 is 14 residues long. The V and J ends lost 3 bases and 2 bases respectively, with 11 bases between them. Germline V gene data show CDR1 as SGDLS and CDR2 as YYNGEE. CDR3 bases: TGTGCCAGCAGCGCCCGACGGGCAAACTATGGCTACACCTTC. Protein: CASSARRANYGYTF.

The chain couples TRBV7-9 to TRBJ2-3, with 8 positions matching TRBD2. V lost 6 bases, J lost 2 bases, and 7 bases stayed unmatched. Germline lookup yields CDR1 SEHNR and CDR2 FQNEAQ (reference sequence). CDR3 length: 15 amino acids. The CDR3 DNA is TGTGCCAGCAGTATTAGCGGGGCCATCACAGATACGCAGTATTTT. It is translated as CASSISGAITDTQYF. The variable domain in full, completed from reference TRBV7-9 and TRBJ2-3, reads DTGVSQNPRHKITKRGQNVTFRCDPISEHNRLYWYRQTLGQGPEFLTYFQNEAQLEKSRLLSDRFSAERPKGSFSTLEIQRTEQGDSAMYLCASSISGAITDTQYFGPGTRLTVL.

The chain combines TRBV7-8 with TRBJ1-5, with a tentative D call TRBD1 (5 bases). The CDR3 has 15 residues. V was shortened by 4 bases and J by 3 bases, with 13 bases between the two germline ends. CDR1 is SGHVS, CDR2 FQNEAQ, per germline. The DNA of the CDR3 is TGTGCCAGCAGCTGGGGTCGGGACGCCAATCAGCCCCAGCATTTT. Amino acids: CASSWGRDANQPQHF.

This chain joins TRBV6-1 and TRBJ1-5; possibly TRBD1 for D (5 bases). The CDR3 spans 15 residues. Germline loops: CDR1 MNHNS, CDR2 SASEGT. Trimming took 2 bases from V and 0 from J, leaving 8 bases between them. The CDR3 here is CASSERGYSNQPQHF. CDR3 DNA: TGTGCCAGCAGTGAACGGGGGTATAGCAATCAGCCCCAGCATTTT.

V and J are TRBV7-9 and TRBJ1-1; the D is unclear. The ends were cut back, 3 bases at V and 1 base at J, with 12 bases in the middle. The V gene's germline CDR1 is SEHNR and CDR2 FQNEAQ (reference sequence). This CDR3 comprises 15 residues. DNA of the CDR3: TGTGCCAGCAGCTTTACCGACCGCACGAACACTGAAGCTTTCTTT. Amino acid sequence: CASSFTDRTNTEAFF.

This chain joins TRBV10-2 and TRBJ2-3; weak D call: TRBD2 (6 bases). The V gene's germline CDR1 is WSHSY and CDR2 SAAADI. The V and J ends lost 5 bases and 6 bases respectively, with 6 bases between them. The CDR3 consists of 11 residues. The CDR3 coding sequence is TGCGCCAGCAGTCGGGGGGATACGCAGTATTTT. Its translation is CASSRGDTQYF.

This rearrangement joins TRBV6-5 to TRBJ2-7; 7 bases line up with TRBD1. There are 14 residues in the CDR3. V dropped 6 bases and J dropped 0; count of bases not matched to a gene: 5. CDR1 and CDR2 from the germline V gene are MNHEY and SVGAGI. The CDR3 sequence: CASSQGVYSYEQYF. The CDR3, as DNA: TGTGCCAGCAGCCAGGGGGTATACTCCTACGAGCAGTACTTC.

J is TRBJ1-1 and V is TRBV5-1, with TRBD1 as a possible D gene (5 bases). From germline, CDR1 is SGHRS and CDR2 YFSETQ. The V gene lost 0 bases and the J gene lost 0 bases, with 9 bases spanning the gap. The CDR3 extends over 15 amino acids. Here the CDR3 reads CASSLAGQMNTEAFF. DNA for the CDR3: TGCGCCAGCAGCTTGGCCGGACAAATGAACACTGAAGCTTTCTTT.

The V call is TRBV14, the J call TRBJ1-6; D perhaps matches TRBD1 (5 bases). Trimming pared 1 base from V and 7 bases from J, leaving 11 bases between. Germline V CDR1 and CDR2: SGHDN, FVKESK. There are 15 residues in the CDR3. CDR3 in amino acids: CASSQASGTNSPLHF. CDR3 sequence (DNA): TGTGCCAGCAGCCAAGCTTCTGGGACGAATTCACCCCTCCACTTT.

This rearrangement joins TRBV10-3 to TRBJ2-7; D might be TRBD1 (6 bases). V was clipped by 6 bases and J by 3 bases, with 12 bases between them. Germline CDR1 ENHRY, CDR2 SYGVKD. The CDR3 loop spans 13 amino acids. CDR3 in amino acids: CAISRTADYEQYF. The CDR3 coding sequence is TGTGCCATCAGCCGGACAGCGGACTACGAGCAGTACTTC.

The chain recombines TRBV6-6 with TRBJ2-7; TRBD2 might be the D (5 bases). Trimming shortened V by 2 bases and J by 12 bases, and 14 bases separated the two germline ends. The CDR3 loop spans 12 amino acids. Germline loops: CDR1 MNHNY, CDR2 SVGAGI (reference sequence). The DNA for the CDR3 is TGTGCCAGCAGTTACAAGGACGGGAAAGGGTACTTC. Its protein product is CASSYKDGKGYF.

The CDR3 here is CASSGNQGGGRRQFF. The CDR3 nucleotides are TGTGCCAGCAGCGGGAACCAGGGGGGGGGAAGGCGGCAGTTCTTC. The chain carries TRBV7-9 and TRBJ2-1; D may correspond to TRBD1 or TRBD2 (7 bases each). CDR1 and CDR2 from the germline V gene are SEHNR and FQNEAQ (reference sequence). This CDR3 is built from 15 residues. V was pared by 5 bases and J by 12 bases, with 23 bases between.

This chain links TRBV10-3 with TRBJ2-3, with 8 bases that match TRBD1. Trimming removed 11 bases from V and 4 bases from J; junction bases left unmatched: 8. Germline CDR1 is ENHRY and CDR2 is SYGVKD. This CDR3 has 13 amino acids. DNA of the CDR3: TGTGCCTCACAGGGGGGAGTACCAGATACGCAGTATTTT. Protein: CASQGGVPDTQYF.

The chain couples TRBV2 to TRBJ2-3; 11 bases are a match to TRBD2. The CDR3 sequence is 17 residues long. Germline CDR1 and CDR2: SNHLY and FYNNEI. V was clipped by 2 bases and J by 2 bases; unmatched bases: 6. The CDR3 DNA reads TGTGCCAGCAGTGAATTGGCTAGCGGGGGGCACACAGATACGCAGTATTTT. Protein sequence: CASSELASGGHTDTQYF.

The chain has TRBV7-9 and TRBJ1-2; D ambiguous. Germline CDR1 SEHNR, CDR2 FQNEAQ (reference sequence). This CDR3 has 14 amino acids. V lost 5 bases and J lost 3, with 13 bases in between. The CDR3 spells CASSRNSQDYGYTF. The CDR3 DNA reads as TGTGCCAGCAGCAGGAACAGTCAGGACTATGGCTACACCTTC.

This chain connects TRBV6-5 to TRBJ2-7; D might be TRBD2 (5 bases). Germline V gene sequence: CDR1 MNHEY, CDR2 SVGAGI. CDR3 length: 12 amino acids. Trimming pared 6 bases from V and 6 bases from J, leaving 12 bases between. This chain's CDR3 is CASRDSKAEQYF. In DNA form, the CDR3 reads TGTGCCAGCAGGGACTCCAAAGCCGAGCAGTACTTC.

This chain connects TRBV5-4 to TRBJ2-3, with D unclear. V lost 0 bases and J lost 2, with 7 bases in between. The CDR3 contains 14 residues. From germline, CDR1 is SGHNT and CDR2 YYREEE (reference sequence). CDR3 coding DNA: TGTGCCAGCAGCTTGGCTGCCCACACAGATACGCAGTATTTT. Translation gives CASSLAAHTDTQYF.